This T cell receptor (beta chain) came from a study of radiotherapy plus CTLA-4 blockade in lung cancer. Looking at the study overall: Objective responses were documented in about 20% of patients, with disease control in around 31%. General study points: In blood, tumor-derived TCR clones expanded after radiotherapy plus ipilimumab.

Notes on this clone: What it recognizes is unknown.

Profiled with immunoSEQ multiplex PCR; TCRdb holds only in-frame clones, not every one. The sample carries 30,000 or so clones, approximately 66% recorded once. CDR1 is SGHAT, CDR2 FQNNGV, per germline. J lost 2 bases, V lost 5 bases, and 4 bases had no gene match. This CDR3 region has 14 residues. The J gene is TRBJ2-3, the V gene TRBV11-2, with 7 bases aligning to TRBD2. Sample: peripheral blood, taken from a patient treated with radiotherapy plus ipilimumab. This sequence originates from a human donor with non-small cell lung cancer who had stable disease on radiotherapy plus ipilimumab. The CDR3 loop is CASSRSGVTDTQYF. In DNA, the CDR3 is TGTGCCAGCAGCCGCAGCGGGGTCACAGATACGCAGTATTTT.